This T cell receptor beta chain is drawn from a study of vaccination and CD4 T cells after COVID-19. On the study more broadly: Two of the convalescents were Hispanic, and the group consisted of six males and four females. Overlapping spike pools from SARS-CoV-2 and HCoV-NL63, HCoV-OC43 and HCoV-229E served as culture stimuli.

V trimming: 4 bases; J trimming: 6 bases; junction bases outside the gene matches: 8. Germline V lookup: CDR1 ENHRY, CDR2 SYGVKD. The CDR3 sequence is 16 residues long. Sequence data for DNA of cultured CD4+ T cells were generated by the Oncomine TCR Beta short-read assay. MiXCR was run by TCRdb on the PCR reads, yielding one entry per CDR3 protein. Altogether roughly 9,800 distinct CDR3 sequences are present, around 45% being singletons, with the ten largest covering 12%. Broader study findings: Vaccine-specific clones in convalescent patients were spike mono-reactive in 304 of 307 cases. Of the reactive clones in convalescent patients, a median around 86% showed up only post-vaccination.

Described treatment: approximately nine-day PBMC culture with coronavirus spike peptide pools or control peptides (ViraFEST assay). Points on this clonotype: Its target is not known.

Sample: CD4+ T cells from blood, cultured in vitro. The chain is built from TRBV10-3 and TRBJ2-1, with 11 bases lining up with TRBD2. This sequence was found in a human donor who had recovered from COVID-19. Here the CDR3 reads CAISAFSGRVSNEQFF. Here the CDR3 DNA reads TGTGCCATCAGTGCCTTTAGCGGGAGGGTCTCCAATGAGCAGTTCTTC.